Below, one TCR beta chain is given with its context. Its antigen remains unknown. This sample was taken from a study of vaccination and CD4 T cells after COVID-19. Study at large: Overlapping spike peptides of SARS-CoV-2, HCoV-NL63, HCoV-OC43 and HCoV-229E were used, and cells were stimulated with them.

With the Oncomine TCR Beta short-read assay, DNA from cultured CD4+ T cells was sequenced. MiXCR, applied by TCRdb to the PCR reads, yields one record per CDR3 protein. The sample includes approximately 16,000 distinct CDR3 sequences, roughly 60% of them seen just once. Treatment indicated: 10-day PBMC culture with coronavirus spike peptide pools or control peptides (ViraFEST assay). Peptide pool stimulation in ViraFEST expanded antigen-specific T cells, whose TCRs were then sequenced. V lost 7 bases, J lost 1 base, and 14 bases lay in between. Germline V gene data show CDR1 as MNHNS and CDR2 as SASEGT. The CDR3 contains 16 residues.

The clonotype originates from a human donor who had recovered from COVID-19. Material for sequencing was CD4+ T cells from blood, cultured in vitro. The V call is TRBV6-1, the J call TRBJ1-6, with D unclear. CDR3 loop: CASTRGSASYNSPLHF. The CDR3 bases are TGTGCCAGCACCCGAGGGAGTGCATCCTATAATTCACCCCTCCACTTT.